This TCR beta chain stems from a study of OX40 agonist ivuxolimab in advanced cancers. Data came from immunoSEQ multiplex PCR; TCRdb stores just in-frame clones and leaves some out. The table lists 90,000 to 100,000 clones, less than 90% of them singletons. The germline CDR1 and CDR2 sequences are LNHNV and YYDKDF (reference sequence). The J segment lost 6 bases and the V segment lost 3 bases, leaving 15 bases of the junction unmatched. This CDR3 is built from 19 residues. This TCR was recovered from an adult with an advanced solid tumor such as melanoma, head and neck, liver or kidney cancer. Sequences were derived from CD4+ or CD8+ T cells sorted from blood, sampled in a trial of the OX40 agonist ivuxolimab. V is TRBV15 and J is TRBJ2-1; TRBD1 aligns across 12 bases. CDR3 amino acids: CATSRPGQGASSRGNEQFF. In nucleotides, the CDR3 is TGTGCCACCAGCAGGCCGGGACAGGGGGCTTCTAGTCGGGGCAATGAGCAGTTCTTC.